The 27 T cell receptor beta chains below were found in one sample sequenced in a study of blood T cell repertoires in COVID-19. Here immunoSEQ multiplex PCR was the method, and the copy in TCRdb shows in-frame clones only, minus some. The table includes 65,000 to 100,000 clones, approximately 81% detected once. The sequencing sample was made of peripheral blood. The receptors originated from a woman of 80 years or more with acute or convalescent COVID-19.

The chain recombines TRBV30 with TRBJ1-3; 7 nucleotides match TRBD1. Trimming cost V 0 bases and J 6 bases; bases outside gene matches: 14. The CDR3 has 17 amino acids. Looked up from germline, CDR1 is GTSNPN and CDR2 is SVGIG (reference sequence). CDR3 sequence reads: CAWSVRGPGQLINTIYF. The DNA for the CDR3 is TGTGCCTGGAGTGTACGGGGACCGGGACAGCTTATAAACACCATATATTTT.

The chain combines TRBV7-6 with TRBJ2-7; 10 bases fit TRBD1. CDR3 length: 14 residues. J gave up 4 bases and V 5 bases, and 5 bases lay outside the gene matches. Germline CDR1 and CDR2: SGHVS and FNYEAQ. The CDR3 DNA sequence: TGTGCCAGCAGCCCGGGACAGGGGCTTTACGAGCAGTACTTC. It codes for CASSPGQGLYEQYF. Based on the CDR3 plus reference TRBV7-6 and TRBJ2-7, the full variable domain is GAGVSQSPRYKVTKRGQDVALRCDPISGHVSLYWYRQALGQGPEFLTYFNYEAQQDKSGLPNDRFSAERPEGSISTLTIQRTEQRDSAMYRCASSPGQGLYEQYFGPGTRLTVT.

Many counts were recorded for this clone. The chain combines TRBV6-5 with TRBJ1-2, with TRBD1 identical over 7 bases. The CDR3 contains 13 residues. Unmatched junction bases numbered 11, after V lost 6 bases and J lost 10 bases. CDR1 is MNHEY and CDR2 is SVGAGI in the germline V gene. The CDR3 is CASRAATGTDYTF. In DNA, the CDR3 is TGTGCCAGCAGGGCCGCGACCGGGACAGACTACACCTTC.

The rearrangement joins TRBV24-1 to TRBJ1-1; D perhaps matches TRBD1 (5 bases). The CDR3 is made up of 12 amino acids. V lost 11 bases, J lost 6 bases, and 15 bases lay in between. Germline lookup yields CDR1 KGHDR and CDR2 SFDVKD. The DNA of the CDR3 is TGTGCCATTCTGGCAGGGTACCCTGAAGCTTTCTTT. Protein sequence: CAILAGYPEAFF.

The chain joins TRBV30 to TRBJ2-1, with a weak D call TRBD1 (5 bases). Per the germline V gene, CDR1 is GTSNPN and CDR2 is SVGIG (reference sequence). The CDR3 has 12 amino acids. The germline V and J ends were trimmed by 4 bases and 4 bases, with 8 bases remaining between them. The CDR3 reads CAWTQGYNEQFF. The CDR3 nucleotides read TGTGCCTGGACCCAGGGATACAATGAGCAGTTCTTC.

The chain uses TRBV30 and TRBJ2-1; D is perhaps TRBD2 (6 bases). Trimming stripped 2 bases from V and 2 bases from J, with 7 bases between. The length of the CDR3 is 13 residues. From germline, CDR1 is GTSNPN and CDR2 SVGIG (reference sequence). The CDR3 spells CAWSSGPYNEQFF. The DNA of the CDR3 is TGTGCCTGGAGTAGCGGGCCCTACAATGAGCAGTTCTTC.

The genes are TRBV7-9 and TRBJ1-6; TRBD1 matches 7 bases. After removal of 1 base from V and 8 bases from J, the junction contained 8 bases not matched to a gene. The V gene's germline CDR1 is SEHNR and CDR2 FQNEAQ (reference sequence). The CDR3 has 16 amino acids. The CDR3 bases are TGTGCCAGCAGCTTAGGGGGGCAGGGGGTGCATTCACCCCTCCACTTT. Translated, it gives CASSLGGQGVHSPLHF. The variable domain in full, completed from reference TRBV7-9 and TRBJ1-6, reads DTGVSQNPRHKITKRGQNVTFRCDPISEHNRLYWYRQTLGQGPEFLTYFQNEAQLEKSRLLSDRFSAERPKGSFSTLEIQRTEQGDSAMYLCASSLGGQGVHSPLHFGNGTRLTVT.

This clone was observed once. The chain combines TRBV5-4 with TRBJ1-2; 10 nucleotides line up with TRBD1. The germline CDR1 and CDR2 sequences are SGHNT and YYREEE (reference sequence). Trimming at V came to 4 bases and at J to 2 bases, leaving 8 bases not matched to a gene. The CDR3 totals 16 residues. The CDR3 protein is CASSPPGQGINYGYTF. The CDR3 coding sequence is TGTGCCAGCAGCCCACCGGGACAGGGGATCAACTATGGCTACACCTTC.

The chain links TRBV19 to TRBJ1-4, with D possibly matching TRBD1 (6 bases). V was shortened by 8 bases and J by 0 bases, with 13 bases between the two germline ends. The CDR3 runs to 15 residues. Germline lookup yields CDR1 LNHDA and CDR2 SQIVND (reference sequence). The CDR3 loop is CASQASGATNEKLFF. CDR3 coding DNA: TGTGCCAGTCAAGCTTCAGGGGCAACTAATGAAAAACTGTTTTTT.

This chain connects TRBV24-1 to TRBJ1-4; the D gene is possibly TRBD1 (6 bases). The CDR3 contains 17 residues. Trimming shortened V by 4 bases and J by 4 bases, and 18 bases separated the two germline ends. Per germline, CDR1 KGHDR and CDR2 SFDVKD. Here the CDR3 reads CATSDGIRTDFNEKLFF. In nucleotides, the CDR3 is TGTGCCACCAGTGACGGCATACGGACAGATTTTAATGAAAAACTGTTTTTT.

V and J are TRBV19 and TRBJ2-7; D is possibly TRBD1 (5 bases). The CDR3 length is 14 residues. Trimming cost V 4 bases and J 5 bases, with 15 bases left between them. Germline assignment: CDR1 LNHDA and CDR2 SQIVND (reference sequence). The CDR3 is CASSRQGRLHEQYF. The CDR3 DNA follows: TGTGCCAGTAGTAGGCAGGGCCGTCTCCACGAGCAGTACTTC.

This chain joins TRBV6-5 and TRBJ2-3; tentative D call: TRBD2 (6 bases). V lost 2 bases and J 4 bases, leaving 16 bases between the germline ends. CDR1 is MNHEY, CDR2 SVGAGI, per germline. CDR3 length: 16 amino acids. CDR3 sequence (DNA): TGTGCCAGCAGTTACGATGGGCGGGGTGGGGCAGATACGCAGTATTTT. Translating it yields CASSYDGRGGADTQYF.

Only a few counts were recorded for this clone. This chain uses TRBV19 with TRBJ2-7, with D maybe TRBD1 (6 bases). V was cut by 5 bases and J by 5 bases, with 16 bases left in between. Germline V gene lookup returns CDR1 LNHDA and CDR2 SQIVND (reference sequence). The CDR3 is 14 residues long. CDR3 region: CASSVSGGKDEQYF. The CDR3 DNA follows: TGTGCCAGTAGTGTAAGTGGGGGCAAGGACGAGCAGTACTTC.

This clone was seen only once. The rearrangement links TRBV3-1 (or the pseudogene TRBV3-2) to TRBJ2-1; a weak D match, TRBD2 (7 bases). In germline, CDR1 is LGHDT, CDR2 YNNKEL (reference sequence). V gave up 1 base and J gave up 5 bases, with 18 bases separating them. The CDR3 length is 17 residues. The CDR3 spells CASSQGISGGYNNEQFF. The CDR3 bases are TGTGCCAGCAGCCAAGGAATTTCGGGGGGCTATAACAATGAGCAGTTCTTC.

The chain links TRBV15 to TRBJ1-2; D is possibly TRBD1 (5 bases). The V gene's germline CDR1 is LNHNV and CDR2 YYDKDF (reference sequence). CDR3 size: 14 residues. Trimming shortened V by 3 bases and J by 3 bases, and 11 bases separated the two germline ends. CDR3: CATSSARVDYGYTF. Here the CDR3 DNA reads TGTGCCACCAGCAGTGCCAGGGTCGACTATGGCTACACCTTC.

This clone has just a few counts. V usage is TRBV7-3 and J usage is TRBJ1-1, with 11 positions matching TRBD1. Germline values: CDR1 SGHTA, CDR2 FQGTGA. V trimming: 6 bases; J trimming: 0 bases; junction bases outside the gene matches: 6. The CDR3 has 16 amino acids. Here the CDR3 DNA reads TGTGCCAGCAGGCCGGGGACAGGGGGGATGAACACTGAAGCTTTCTTT. Translating it yields CASRPGTGGMNTEAFF.

The chain has TRBV10-1 and TRBJ2-2; TRBD2 aligns across 7 bases. The CDR3 is 13 residues long. V trimming: 5 bases; J trimming: 6 bases; junction bases outside the gene matches: 3. Germline-derived CDR1 and CDR2 are WNHNN and SYGVQD (reference sequence). CDR3 sequence reads: CASSPREAGELFF. The CDR3 DNA reads TGCGCCAGCAGTCCCCGGGAGGCCGGGGAGCTGTTTTTT.

This clone was observed a single time. The gene calls are TRBV28 and TRBJ1-1; no clear D. This CDR3 has 13 residues. The V end was cut by 4 bases, the J end by 7 bases, with 13 bases between. Germline loops: CDR1 MDHEN, CDR2 SYDVKM. CDR3 loop: CASSSARLYEAFF. CDR3 sequence (DNA): TGTGCCAGCAGTTCCGCGCGTTTATATGAAGCTTTCTTT.

To note about this clone: Other nucleotide sequences from this sample produce the same CDR3. The rearrangement uses TRBV5-1 and TRBJ2-3; D may be TRBD2 (6 bases). The CDR3 extends over 14 amino acids. Trimming pared 0 bases from V and 2 bases from J, leaving 7 bases between. The V gene's germline CDR1 is SGHRS and CDR2 YFSETQ. The CDR3 sequence: CASSLGDSTDTQYF. As DNA, the CDR3 is TGCGCCAGCAGCTTGGGGGACTCCACAGATACGCAGTATTTT.

The chain couples TRBV15 to TRBJ2-6, with unresolved D. Germline V lookup: CDR1 LNHNV, CDR2 YYDKDF (reference sequence). This CDR3 contains 19 residues. The germline V and J ends were trimmed by 1 base and 0 bases, with 16 bases remaining between them. The CDR3 DNA follows: TGTGCCACCAGCAGAGCGGCAAGGCAGGTCATCTCTGGGGCCAACGTCCTGACTTTC. This encodes CATSRAARQVISGANVLTF.

This chain links TRBV9 with TRBJ1-6; possibly TRBD1 for D (5 bases). The CDR3 covers 16 residues. V dropped 5 bases and J dropped 6 bases, with 18 bases sitting between them. CDR1 and CDR2 from the germline V gene are SGDLS and YYNGEE. CDR3 sequence reads: CASSLDGDGSNSPLHF. The CDR3 region has the DNA TGTGCCAGCAGTCTAGACGGGGACGGGAGTAATTCACCCCTCCACTTT.

The CDR3 nucleotides are TGTGCCATCACCCCTAGCGGGCATCGGGATGAGCAGTTCTTC. Translated, it gives CAITPSGHRDEQFF. The gene calls are TRBV10-3 and TRBJ2-1; 8 bases fit TRBD2. The CDR3 length is 14 residues. Germline loops: CDR1 ENHRY, CDR2 SYGVKD. With V trimmed by 7 bases and J by 8 bases, 10 bases remained unmatched.

The rearrangement links TRBV2 to TRBJ1-1; TRBD1 aligns across 7 bases. Germline CDR1 is SNHLY and CDR2 is FYNNEI. The CDR3 covers 15 residues. The J segment lost 4 bases and the V segment lost 2 bases, leaving 7 bases of the junction unmatched. The CDR3 region is CASSEILTGTTEAFF. In DNA form, the CDR3 reads TGTGCCAGCAGTGAAATATTGACAGGGACCACTGAAGCTTTCTTT.

The chain has TRBV30 and TRBJ1-5; weak D call: TRBD1 (6 bases). The germline V gene encodes CDR1 GTSNPN and CDR2 SVGIG (reference sequence). The CDR3 covers 15 residues. V lost 0 bases, J lost 0 bases, and 9 bases lay in between. CDR3 amino acids: CAWSVGGGSNQPQHF. Here the CDR3 DNA reads TGTGCCTGGAGTGTAGGGGGGGGTAGCAATCAGCCCCAGCATTTT.

The CDR3 reads CASSFGLGIQETQYF. CDR3 sequence (DNA): TGTGCCAGCAGTTTTGGACTAGGGATACAAGAGACCCAGTACTTC. The chain employs TRBV27 and TRBJ2-5; 7 bases agree with TRBD2. CDR1 is MNHEY, CDR2 SMNVEV, per germline (reference sequence). This CDR3 has 15 residues. V was pared by 3 bases and J by 2 bases, with 6 bases of the junction left unmatched.

This chain links TRBV13 with TRBJ1-6; D call uncertain. Germline lookup yields CDR1 PRHDT and CDR2 FYEKMQ (reference sequence). Trimming cost V 5 bases and J 7 bases, with 24 bases left between them. The CDR3 spans 18 residues. This CDR3 reads CASSARREDWEANSPLHF. The CDR3 bases are TGTGCCAGCAGCGCCCGGAGGGAGGACTGGGAAGCCAATTCACCCCTCCACTTT.

This chain uses TRBV28 with TRBJ2-3; 8 positions agree with TRBD2. Trimming removed 1 base from V and 0 bases from J; junction bases left unmatched: 3. Per germline, CDR1 MDHEN and CDR2 SYDVKM. The CDR3 is 16 amino acids. The CDR3, as DNA: TGTGCCAGCAGTTTATTTAGCGGGGCTAGCACAGATACGCAGTATTTT. Translation: CASSLFSGASTDTQYF. Full variable domain (outside the CDR3, taken from reference TRBV28 and TRBJ2-3): DVKVTQSSRYLVKRTGEKVFLECVQDMDHENMFWYRQDPGLGLRLIYFSYDVKMKEKGDIPEGYSVSREKKERFSLILESASTNQTSMYLCASSLFSGASTDTQYFGPGTRLTVL.